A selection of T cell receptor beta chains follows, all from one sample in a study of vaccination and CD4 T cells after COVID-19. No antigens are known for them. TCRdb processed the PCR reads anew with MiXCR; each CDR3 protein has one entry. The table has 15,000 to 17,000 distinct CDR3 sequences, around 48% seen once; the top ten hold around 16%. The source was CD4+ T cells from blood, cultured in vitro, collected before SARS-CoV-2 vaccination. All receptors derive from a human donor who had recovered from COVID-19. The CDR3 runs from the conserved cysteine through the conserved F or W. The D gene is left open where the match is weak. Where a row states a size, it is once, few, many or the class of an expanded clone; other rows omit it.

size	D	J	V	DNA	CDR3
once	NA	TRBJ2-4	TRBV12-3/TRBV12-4	TGTGCCAGCAGCCTAAGCCACACGGCGGGTGAGATGGACAAAAACATTCAGTACTTC	CASSLSHTAGEMDKNIQYF
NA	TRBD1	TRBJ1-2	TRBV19	TGTGCCAGTAACGTCAGACAGGGCGTCTATGGCTACACCTTC	CASNVRQGVYGYTF
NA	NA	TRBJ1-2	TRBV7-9	TGTGCCAGCAGTTATCCCACAGCATCTGGCTACACCTTC	CASSYPTASGYTF
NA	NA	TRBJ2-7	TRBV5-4	TGTGCCAGCAGCTTAGGACTTTCATCCGAGCAGTACTTC	CASSLGLSSEQYF
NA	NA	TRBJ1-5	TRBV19	TGTGCCAGTAGTAAACGGCAGGGGCTACCCAATTATAGCAATCAGCCCCAGCATTTT	CASSKRQGLPNYSNQPQHF
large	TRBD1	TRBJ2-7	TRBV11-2	TGTGCCAGCAGCGACCCCGGGACAGGGGGCTACGAGCAGTACTTC	CASSDPGTGGYEQYF
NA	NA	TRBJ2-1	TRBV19	TGTGCCAGTAGTGCGGTAACTTTGGGAAGTGAGCAGTTCTTC	CASSAVTLGSEQFF
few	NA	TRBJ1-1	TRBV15	TGTGCCACCAGCAGAGATGGGGTAGCTGAAGCTTTCTTT	CATSRDGVAEAFF
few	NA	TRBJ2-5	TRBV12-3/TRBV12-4	TGTGCCAGCAGTGGGGGGGGCAGATTGTACCAAGAGACCCAGTACTTC	CASSGGGRLYQETQYF
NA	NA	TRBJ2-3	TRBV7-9	TGTGCCAGCTTCAGGGGCACAGATACGCAGTATTTT	CASFRGTDTQYF
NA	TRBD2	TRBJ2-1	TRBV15	TGTGCCACCAGGACCCGGGACTATTTCGATGAGCAGTTCTTC	CATRTRDYFDEQFF
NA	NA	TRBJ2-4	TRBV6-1	TGTGCCAGCAGCTTCTCAGAGGGAAACATTCAGTACTTC	CASSFSEGNIQYF